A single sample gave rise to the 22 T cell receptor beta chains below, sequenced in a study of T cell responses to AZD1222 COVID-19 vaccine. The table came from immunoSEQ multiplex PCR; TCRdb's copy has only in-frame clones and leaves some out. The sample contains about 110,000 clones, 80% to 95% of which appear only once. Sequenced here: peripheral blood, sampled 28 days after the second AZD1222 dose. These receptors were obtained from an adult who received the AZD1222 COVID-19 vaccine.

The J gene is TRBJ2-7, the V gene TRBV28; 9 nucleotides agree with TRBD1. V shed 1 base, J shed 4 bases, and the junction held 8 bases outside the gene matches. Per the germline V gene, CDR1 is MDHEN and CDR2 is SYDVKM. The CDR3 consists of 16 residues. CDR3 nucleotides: TGTGCCAGCAGTTTATTTCGCGGGACAGGGCGATACGAGCAGTACTTC. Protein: CASSLFRGTGRYEQYF.

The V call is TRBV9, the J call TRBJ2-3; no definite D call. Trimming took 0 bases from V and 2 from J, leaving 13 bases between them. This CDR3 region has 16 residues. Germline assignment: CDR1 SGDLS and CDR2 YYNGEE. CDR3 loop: CASSVGLQPNTDTQYF. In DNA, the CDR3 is TGTGCCAGCAGCGTAGGTCTACAGCCTAACACAGATACGCAGTATTTT. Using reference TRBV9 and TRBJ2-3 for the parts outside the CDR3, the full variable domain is DSGVTQTPKHLITATGQRVTLRCSPRSGDLSVYWYQQSLDQGLQFLIQYYNGEERAKGNILERFSAQQFPDLHSELNLSSLELGDSALYFCASSVGLQPNTDTQYFGPGTRLTVL.

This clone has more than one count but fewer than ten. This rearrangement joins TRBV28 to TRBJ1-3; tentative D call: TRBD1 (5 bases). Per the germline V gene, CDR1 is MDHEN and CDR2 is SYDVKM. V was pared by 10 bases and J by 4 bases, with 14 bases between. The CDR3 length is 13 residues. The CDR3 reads CATRDSGGNTIYF. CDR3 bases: TGTGCCACCCGGGACTCTGGAGGAAACACCATATATTTT. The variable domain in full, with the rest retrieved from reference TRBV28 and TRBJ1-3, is DVKVTQSSRYLVKRTGEKVFLECVQDMDHENMFWYRQDPGLGLRLIYFSYDVKMKEKGDIPEGYSVSREKKERFSLILESASTNQTSMYLCATRDSGGNTIYFGEGSWLTVV.

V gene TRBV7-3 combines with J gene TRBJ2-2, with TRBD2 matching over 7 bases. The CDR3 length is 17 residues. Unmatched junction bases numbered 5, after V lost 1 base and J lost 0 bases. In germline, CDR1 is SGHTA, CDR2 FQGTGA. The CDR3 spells CASSLRTSQANTGELFF. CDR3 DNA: TGTGCCAGCAGCTTAAGGACTAGTCAAGCGAACACCGGGGAGCTGTTTTTT.

The DNA of the CDR3 is TGTGCCAGCAGCCGCACCCCCGGGGAGCTGTTTTTT. Translation: CASSRTPGELFF. The chain has TRBV12-3 or TRBV12-4 and TRBJ2-2; D remains ambiguous. V was shortened by 6 bases and J by 6 bases, with 8 bases between the two germline ends. CDR3 length: 12 residues.

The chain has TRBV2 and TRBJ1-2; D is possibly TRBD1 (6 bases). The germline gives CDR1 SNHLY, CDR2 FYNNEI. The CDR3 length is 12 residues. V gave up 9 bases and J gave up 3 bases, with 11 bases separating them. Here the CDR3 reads CARERGDYGYTF. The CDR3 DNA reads TGTGCCAGGGAGAGGGGGGACTATGGCTACACCTTC. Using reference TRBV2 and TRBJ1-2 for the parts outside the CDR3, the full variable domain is EPEVTQTPSHQVTQMGQEVILRCVPISNHLYFYWYRQILGQKVEFLVSFYNNEISEKSEIFDDQFSVERPDGSNFTLKIRSTKLEDSAMYFCARERGDYGYTFGSGTRLTVV.

DNA for the CDR3: TGCGCCAGCAGCCGACCTGGCAGGGAGGTACGGGGCTACACCTTC. Encoded protein: CASSRPGREVRGYTF. The rearrangement joins TRBV4-1 to TRBJ1-2; D might be TRBD1 (5 bases). CDR3 length: 15 amino acids. Germline loops: CDR1 MGHRA, CDR2 YSYEKL. V lost 4 bases and J lost 8, with 20 bases in between.

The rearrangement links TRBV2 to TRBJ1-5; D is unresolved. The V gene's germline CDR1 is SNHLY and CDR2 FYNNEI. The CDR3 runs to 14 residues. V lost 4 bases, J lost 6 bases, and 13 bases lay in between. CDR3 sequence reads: CASSGWREGQPQHF. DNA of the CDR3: TGTGCCAGCAGTGGGTGGAGGGAAGGTCAGCCCCAGCATTTT.

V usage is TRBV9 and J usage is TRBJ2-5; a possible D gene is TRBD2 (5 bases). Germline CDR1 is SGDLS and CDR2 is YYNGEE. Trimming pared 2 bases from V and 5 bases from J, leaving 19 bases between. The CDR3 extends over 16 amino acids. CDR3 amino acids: CASSVQAASRAETQYF. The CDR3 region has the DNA TGTGCCAGCAGCGTTCAGGCGGCTAGCCGGGCGGAGACCCAGTACTTC.

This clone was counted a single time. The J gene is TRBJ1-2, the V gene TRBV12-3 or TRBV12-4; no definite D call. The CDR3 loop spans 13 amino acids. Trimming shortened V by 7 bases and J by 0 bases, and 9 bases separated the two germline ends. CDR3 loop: CASTILANYGYTF. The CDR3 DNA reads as TGTGCCAGCACCATCTTAGCTAACTATGGCTACACCTTC.

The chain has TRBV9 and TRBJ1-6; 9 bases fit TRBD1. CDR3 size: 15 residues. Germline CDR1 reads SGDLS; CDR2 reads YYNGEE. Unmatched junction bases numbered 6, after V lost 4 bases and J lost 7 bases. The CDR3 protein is CASSPRTGENSPLHF. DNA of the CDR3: TGTGCCAGCAGCCCCCGGACAGGGGAGAATTCACCCCTCCACTTT. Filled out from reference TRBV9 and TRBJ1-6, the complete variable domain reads DSGVTQTPKHLITATGQRVTLRCSPRSGDLSVYWYQQSLDQGLQFLIQYYNGEERAKGNILERFSAQQFPDLHSELNLSSLELGDSALYFCASSPRTGENSPLHFGNGTRLTVT.

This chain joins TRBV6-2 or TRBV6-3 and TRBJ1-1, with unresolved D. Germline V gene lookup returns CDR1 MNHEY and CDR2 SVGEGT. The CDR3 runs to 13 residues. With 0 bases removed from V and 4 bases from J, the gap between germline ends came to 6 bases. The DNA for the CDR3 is TGTGCCAGCAGTTACTCGGGCATCACTGAAGCTTTCTTT. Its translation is CASSYSGITEAFF.

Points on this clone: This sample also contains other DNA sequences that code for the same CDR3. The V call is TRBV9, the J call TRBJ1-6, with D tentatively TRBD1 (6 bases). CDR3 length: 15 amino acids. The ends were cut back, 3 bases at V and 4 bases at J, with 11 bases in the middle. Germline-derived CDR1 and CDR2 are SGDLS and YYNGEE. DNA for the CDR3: TGTGCCAGCAGCGAGGGGGGGTCGTATAATTCACCCCTCCACTTT. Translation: CASSEGGSYNSPLHF.

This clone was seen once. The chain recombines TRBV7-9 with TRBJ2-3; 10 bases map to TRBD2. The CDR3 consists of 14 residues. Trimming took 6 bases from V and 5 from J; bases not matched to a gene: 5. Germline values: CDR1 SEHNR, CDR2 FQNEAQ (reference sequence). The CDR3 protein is CASRSGRAGDTQYF. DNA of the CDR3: TGTGCCAGCAGAAGCGGGAGGGCCGGAGATACGCAGTATTTT.

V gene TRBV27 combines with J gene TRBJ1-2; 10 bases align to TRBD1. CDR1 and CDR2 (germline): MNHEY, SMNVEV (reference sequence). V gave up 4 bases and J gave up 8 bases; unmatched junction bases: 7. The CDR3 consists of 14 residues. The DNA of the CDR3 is TGTGCCAGCAGTTCACGACAGGGGGCGCGAGGCTACACCTTC. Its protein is CASSSRQGARGYTF.

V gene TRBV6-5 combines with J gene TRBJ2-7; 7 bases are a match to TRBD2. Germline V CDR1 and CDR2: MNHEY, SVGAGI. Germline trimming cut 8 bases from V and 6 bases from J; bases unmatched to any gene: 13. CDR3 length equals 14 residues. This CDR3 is CASGSRRGLSEQYF. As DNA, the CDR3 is TGTGCCAGCGGGAGCCGGCGGGGACTAAGCGAGCAGTACTTC.

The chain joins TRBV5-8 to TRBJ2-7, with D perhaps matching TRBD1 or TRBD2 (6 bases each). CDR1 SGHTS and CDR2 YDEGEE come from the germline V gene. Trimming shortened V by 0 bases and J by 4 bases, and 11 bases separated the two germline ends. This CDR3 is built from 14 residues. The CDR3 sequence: CASSLEGGGYEQYF. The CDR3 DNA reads TGTGCCAGCAGCTTGGAGGGGGGCGGGTACGAGCAGTACTTC.

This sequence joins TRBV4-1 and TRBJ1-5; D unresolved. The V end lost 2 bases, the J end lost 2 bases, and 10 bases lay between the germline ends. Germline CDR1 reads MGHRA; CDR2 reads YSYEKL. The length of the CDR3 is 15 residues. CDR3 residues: CASSQLESGNQPQHF. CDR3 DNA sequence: TGCGCCAGCAGCCAATTGGAGAGTGGCAATCAGCCCCAGCATTTT.

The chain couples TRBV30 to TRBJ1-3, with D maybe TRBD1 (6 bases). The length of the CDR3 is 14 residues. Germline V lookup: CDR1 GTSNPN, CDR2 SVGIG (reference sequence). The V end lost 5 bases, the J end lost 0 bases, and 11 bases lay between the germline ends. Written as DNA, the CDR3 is TGTGCCTGGCGGACAGTCCTCTCTGGAAACACCATATATTTT. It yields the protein CAWRTVLSGNTIYF.

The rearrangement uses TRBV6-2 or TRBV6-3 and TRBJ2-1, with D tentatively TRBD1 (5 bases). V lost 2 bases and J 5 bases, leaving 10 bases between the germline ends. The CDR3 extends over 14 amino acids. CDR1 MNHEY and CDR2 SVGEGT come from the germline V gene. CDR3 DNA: TGTGCCAGCAGTTACGGGGCTCTTAACAATGAGCAGTTCTTC. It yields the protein CASSYGALNNEQFF.

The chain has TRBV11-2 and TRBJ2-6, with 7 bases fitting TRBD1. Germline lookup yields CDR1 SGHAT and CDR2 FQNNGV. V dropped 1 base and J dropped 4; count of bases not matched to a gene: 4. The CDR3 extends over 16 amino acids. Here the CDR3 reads CASSLGRGPGANVLTF. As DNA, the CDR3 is TGTGCCAGCAGCTTAGGTAGGGGGCCCGGGGCCAACGTCCTGACTTTC.

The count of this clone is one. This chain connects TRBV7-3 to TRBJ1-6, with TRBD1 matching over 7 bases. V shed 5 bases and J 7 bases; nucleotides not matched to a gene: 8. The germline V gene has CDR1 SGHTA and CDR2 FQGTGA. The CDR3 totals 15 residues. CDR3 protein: CASSHGTGANSPLHF. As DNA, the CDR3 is TGTGCCAGCAGCCACGGAACAGGGGCCAATTCACCCCTCCACTTT.